Each of the 29 T cell receptor beta chains below was sequenced from the same sample in a study of shared clonotypes between healthy human individuals. Profiling relied on immunoSEQ multiplex PCR, and the TCRdb table lists in-frame clones only, not all of them. This table has 80,000 to 100,000 clones, 60% to 75% appearing once. Source material: memory CD8+ T cells sorted from blood. Subset in this sample: CD45RO+ cells pooled with CCR7-negative TemRA cells. All receptors come from a man aged 30 to 39 in good health.

The chain couples TRBV5-1 to TRBJ2-1; tentatively, D is TRBD2 (5 bases). CDR3 length: 15 residues. CDR1 SGHRS and CDR2 YFSETQ come from the germline V gene. The V and J ends lost 0 bases and 10 bases respectively, with 17 bases between them. Written as DNA, the CDR3 is TGCGCCAGCAGCTTGGACAGCGGTACCTTGCGGGAGCAGTTCTTC. Translation gives CASSLDSGTLREQFF.

This clone has only one observation. The CDR3 nucleotides are TGTGCCAGCAGCCGCTGGACCGGGAATGAGCAGTTCTTC. The encoded protein is CASSRWTGNEQFF. The V call is TRBV27, the J call TRBJ2-1; D call uncertain. V lost 6 bases and J lost 7, with 13 bases in between. This CDR3 contains 13 residues. The germline gives CDR1 MNHEY, CDR2 SMNVEV (reference sequence).

The count of this clone is one. CDR3 DNA: TGTGCCAGCAGTTTGTCAAGCGGGAGTGGGGAGACCCAGTACTTC. This gives the protein CASSLSSGSGETQYF. V usage is TRBV28 and J usage is TRBJ2-5; 8 nucleotides agree with TRBD2. The CDR3 is 15 amino acids. Per germline, CDR1 MDHEN and CDR2 SYDVKM. The V gene end was trimmed by 3 bases and the J gene end by 5 bases; junction bases not matched to a gene: 8. Full variable domain (outside the CDR3, taken from reference TRBV28 and TRBJ2-5): DVKVTQSSRYLVKRTGEKVFLECVQDMDHENMFWYRQDPGLGLRLIYFSYDVKMKEKGDIPEGYSVSREKKERFSLILESASTNQTSMYLCASSLSSGSGETQYFGPGTRLLVL.

Comment on this clone: A single base separates this from a much larger clone, so it may be a read error. This chain uses TRBV6-5 with TRBJ1-1; weak D call: TRBD1 (6 bases). In germline, CDR1 is MNHEY, CDR2 SVGAGI. Trimming took off 6 bases at V and 1 base at J, with 9 bases between the two ends. The CDR3 consists of 13 residues. CDR3 residues: CASRWTENTEAFF. The CDR3 DNA sequence: TGTGCCAGCAGATGGACAGAGAACACTGAAGCTTTCTTT.

The CDR3 sequence: CASSPRTNSNQPQHF. In DNA, the CDR3 is TGTGCCAGCAGCCCCCGGACGAATAGCAATCAGCCCCAGCATTTT. This rearrangement joins TRBV5-8 to TRBJ1-5; D ambiguous. Germline-derived CDR1 and CDR2 are SGHTS and YDEGEE. This CDR3 has 15 residues. V dropped 4 bases and J dropped 0 bases, with 11 bases sitting between them.

V gene TRBV18 combines with J gene TRBJ1-1; D gene ambiguous. Looked up from germline, CDR1 is KGHSH and CDR2 is LQKENI. The V end lost 1 base, the J end lost 1 base, and 16 bases lay between the germline ends. The CDR3 totals 17 residues. The CDR3 DNA reads TGTGCCAGCTCACCACGGAGAACCTCTAGGGAGAACACTGAAGCTTTCTTT. Translating it yields CASSPRRTSRENTEAFF.

The gene calls are TRBV28 and TRBJ2-7; tentatively, D is TRBD2 (5 bases). Germline lookup yields CDR1 MDHEN and CDR2 SYDVKM. Trimming removed 11 bases at V and 4 bases at J, with 21 bases between. The CDR3 extends over 14 amino acids. The CDR3 bases are TGTGCCGTGGGAGACGACTCCCTATCATACGAGCAGTACTTC. This translates into CAVGDDSLSYEQYF. Variable domain in full (rest from reference TRBV28 and TRBJ2-7): DVKVTQSSRYLVKRTGEKVFLECVQDMDHENMFWYRQDPGLGLRLIYFSYDVKMKEKGDIPEGYSVSREKKERFSLILESASTNQTSMYLCAVGDDSLSYEQYFGPGTRLTVT.

The chain links TRBV2 to TRBJ1-2; D not resolved. V was trimmed by 4 bases and J by 5 bases, leaving 5 bases between them. The V gene's germline CDR1 is SNHLY and CDR2 FYNNEI. CDR3 length equals 11 residues. The CDR3 loop reads CASSGRYGYTF. In nucleotides, the CDR3 is TGTGCCAGCAGTGGCAGATATGGCTACACCTTC.

The chain carries TRBV5-1 and TRBJ2-5; D perhaps matches TRBD1 (6 bases). CDR1 and CDR2 (germline): SGHRS, YFSETQ. Deletions cut 2 bases from V and 3 bases from J, with 17 bases between. The CDR3 has 16 amino acids. CDR3 nucleotide sequence: TGCGCCAGCAGCTTTTCGGGTGCCTCAGGGGAAGAGACCCAGTACTTC. Its translation is CASSFSGASGEETQYF.

The table lists this clone with a count of one. This chain links TRBV6-4 with TRBJ2-7; D perhaps matches TRBD1 (6 bases). V was cut by 5 bases and J by 3 bases, with 14 bases left in between. There are 14 residues in the CDR3. Looked up from germline, CDR1 is MRHNA and CDR2 is SNTAGT. CDR3 nucleotides: TGTGCCAGCAGTTACGGGACATTGGGCTACGAGCAGTACTTC. Translated, it gives CASSYGTLGYEQYF.

This clone has more than one count but fewer than ten. This rearrangement joins TRBV9 to TRBJ2-5; TRBD1 aligns across 7 bases. There are 13 residues in the CDR3. Germline CDR1 reads SGDLS; CDR2 reads YYNGEE. J was trimmed by 5 bases and V by 3 bases; bases with no gene match: 4. This CDR3 is CASSDRGEETQYF. The CDR3 nucleotides read TGTGCCAGCAGCGACAGGGGAGAGGAGACCCAGTACTTC.

V usage is TRBV6-4 and J usage is TRBJ2-5; D possibly corresponds to TRBD2 (5 bases). CDR1 is MRHNA, CDR2 SNTAGT, per germline. Trimming left V 3 bases short and J 5 bases short, with 10 bases between. The length of the CDR3 is 13 residues. This CDR3 is CASSEGERETQYF. Written as DNA, the CDR3 is TGTGCCAGCAGTGAGGGAGAAAGGGAGACCCAGTACTTC.

J is TRBJ1-1 and V is TRBV4-3, with D maybe TRBD1 (6 bases). The CDR3 has 13 amino acids. V lost 6 bases and J lost 4, with 12 bases in between. The germline gives CDR1 LGHNA, CDR2 YSLEER. CDR3 in DNA: TGCGCCAGCAGACCCGGGGGCGGCACTGAAGCTTTCTTT. This encodes CASRPGGGTEAFF.

The V gene is TRBV7-2, the J gene TRBJ2-7; 8 bases are a match to TRBD2. The V segment lost 1 base and the J segment 5 bases; nucleotides outside the gene matches: 7. The CDR3 covers 15 residues. Germline V gene sequence: CDR1 SGHTA, CDR2 FQGNSA. This chain's CDR3 is CASSLVDSGKDEQYF. For the CDR3, the DNA is TGTGCCAGCAGCTTAGTGGATAGCGGGAAAGACGAGCAGTACTTC.

This chain joins TRBV19 and TRBJ2-5; 13 nucleotides agree with TRBD2. The germline V gene has CDR1 LNHDA and CDR2 SQIVND (reference sequence). The CDR3 contains 13 residues. Trimming took 9 bases from V and 2 from J; bases not matched to a gene: 0. The CDR3 bases are TGTGCCAGGGGACTAGCGGGACAAGAGACCCAGTACTTC. Translated, it gives CARGLAGQETQYF.

The V gene is TRBV28, the J gene TRBJ2-6; TRBD1 agrees at 12 bases. This CDR3 is 19 amino acids long. The V gene end was trimmed by 3 bases and the J gene end by 2 bases; junction bases not matched to a gene: 8. The germline gives CDR1 MDHEN, CDR2 SYDVKM. The CDR3 is CASSFRDRGRATGANVLTF. As DNA, the CDR3 is TGTGCCAGCAGTTTTCGGGACAGGGGGCGGGCGACTGGGGCCAACGTCCTGACTTTC. Full variable domain (rest looked up from reference TRBV28 and TRBJ2-6): DVKVTQSSRYLVKRTGEKVFLECVQDMDHENMFWYRQDPGLGLRLIYFSYDVKMKEKGDIPEGYSVSREKKERFSLILESASTNQTSMYLCASSFRDRGRATGANVLTFGAGSRLTVL.

This chain joins TRBV14 and TRBJ2-1, with 7 bases matching TRBD2. The CDR3 is made up of 23 amino acids. V shed 1 base and J 4 bases; nucleotides not matched to a gene: 28. Germline V gives CDR1 SGHDN, CDR2 FVKESK. This chain's CDR3 is CASSQVRDPLGKFVLAVYNEQFF. Written as DNA, the CDR3 is TGTGCCAGCAGCCAAGTTCGAGATCCCTTGGGGAAGTTTGTGCTAGCGGTATACAATGAGCAGTTCTTC.

This chain joins TRBV28 and TRBJ1-5; D perhaps matches TRBD1 (5 bases). Germline CDR1 and CDR2: MDHEN and SYDVKM. Deletions cut 6 bases from V and 5 bases from J, with 14 bases between. CDR3 size: 14 residues. In nucleotides, the CDR3 is TGTGCCAGCAGGATAGACAGACTTTATCAGCCCCAGCATTTT. Residues: CASRIDRLYQPQHF.

This clone was seen many times. The genes are TRBV6-5 and TRBJ1-2; D perhaps matches TRBD1 (6 bases). The CDR3 totals 15 residues. Germline assignment: CDR1 MNHEY and CDR2 SVGAGI. Trimming took 6 bases from V and 1 from J, leaving 15 bases between them. CDR3 in DNA: TGTGCCAGCAGCCCCCAAGGGGGGGATAACTATGGCTACACCTTC. Protein sequence: CASSPQGGDNYGYTF.

J is TRBJ2-5 and V is TRBV9; the D gene is possibly TRBD1 (5 bases). This CDR3 region has 14 residues. The V gene's germline CDR1 is SGDLS and CDR2 YYNGEE. The V end was cut by 0 bases, the J end by 5 bases, with 11 bases between. CDR3 amino acids: CASSVEQVGETQYF. For the CDR3, the DNA is TGTGCCAGCAGCGTAGAACAGGTGGGGGAGACCCAGTACTTC.

Ten or more counts support this clone. V usage is TRBV27 and J usage is TRBJ1-2, with 11 bases identical to TRBD1. The germline V gene has CDR1 MNHEY and CDR2 SMNVEV (reference sequence). The length of the CDR3 is 16 residues. The ends lost 6 bases at V and 0 bases at J; junction bases unmatched: 6. DNA for the CDR3: TGTGCCAGCAGGAGGACAGGGGGCGGATCTAACTATGGCTACACCTTC. Residues: CASRRTGGGSNYGYTF.

The sample holds many counts of this clone. The V gene is TRBV6-6, the J gene TRBJ2-3, with D uncertain. V lost 6 bases, J lost 2 bases, and 9 bases lay in between. CDR3 size: 13 residues. Per germline, CDR1 MNHNY and CDR2 SVGAGI (reference sequence). The CDR3: CASSLEYTDTQYF. CDR3 DNA sequence: TGTGCCAGCAGCCTCGAATACACAGATACGCAGTATTTT.

The J gene is TRBJ1-1, the V gene TRBV30, with D unresolved. Trimming pared 3 bases from V and 3 bases from J, leaving 14 bases between. This CDR3 region has 14 residues. Germline CDR1 is GTSNPN and CDR2 is SVGIG (reference sequence). The CDR3: CAWSALGGYTEAFF. The CDR3 DNA is TGTGCCTGGAGCGCCCTGGGAGGGTACACTGAAGCTTTCTTT.

The J gene is TRBJ2-7, the V gene TRBV9, with D perhaps matching TRBD2 (6 bases). The germline CDR1 and CDR2 sequences are SGDLS and YYNGEE. This CDR3 contains 14 residues. V dropped 5 bases and J dropped 4 bases, with 16 bases sitting between them. CDR3 region: CASSQGGAPYEQYF. CDR3 DNA sequence: TGTGCCAGCAGTCAGGGCGGGGCCCCTTACGAGCAGTACTTC.

V is TRBV5-4 and J is TRBJ2-1; 8 bases are shared with TRBD1. V lost 0 bases and J lost 14; bases outside the gene matches: 13. The CDR3 length is 15 residues. Germline V lookup: CDR1 SGHNT, CDR2 YYREEE (reference sequence). Written as DNA, the CDR3 is TGTGCCAGCAGCTTGGGAGACAGGGGCCCGTCGAAGGAGTTCTTC. Its protein product is CASSLGDRGPSKEFF.

This clone has just a few counts. CDR3 region: CASSSDREADTQYF. The CDR3 DNA reads TGTGCCAGCAGTTCGGACAGGGAGGCAGATACGCAGTATTTT. V usage is TRBV6-4 and J usage is TRBJ2-3, with 8 bases that match TRBD1. J gave up 4 bases and V 5 bases, and 5 bases lay outside the gene matches. There are 14 residues in the CDR3. Germline CDR1 MRHNA, CDR2 SNTAGT.

CDR3 coding DNA: TGTGCCAGTAGTATGGGACTAGCGGGGAGTTACGAGCAGTACTTC. The encoded protein is CASSMGLAGSYEQYF. V and J are TRBV19 and TRBJ2-7; TRBD2 aligns across 13 bases. V was clipped by 3 bases and J by 4 bases; unmatched bases: 3. This CDR3 contains 15 residues. The germline CDR1 and CDR2 sequences are LNHDA and SQIVND (reference sequence). Looking up the rest from reference TRBV19 and TRBJ2-7 gives the full variable domain: DGGITQSPKYLFRKEGQNVTLSCEQNLNHDAMYWYRQDPGQGLRLIYYSQIVNDFQKGDIAEGYSVSREKKESFPLTVTSAQKNPTAFYLCASSMGLAGSYEQYFGPGTRLTVT.

The J gene is TRBJ2-2, the V gene TRBV9; TRBD2 aligns across 15 bases. CDR1 and CDR2 from the germline V gene are SGDLS and YYNGEE. The V gene end was trimmed by 3 bases and the J gene end by 6 bases; junction bases not matched to a gene: 6. The length of the CDR3 is 17 residues. The CDR3 here is CASSAGLAGGPSGELFF. In nucleotides, the CDR3 is TGTGCCAGCAGCGCCGGACTAGCGGGAGGGCCATCCGGGGAGCTGTTTTTT.

The chain links TRBV7-1 to TRBJ2-3; 8 bases map to TRBD2. TRBV7-1 is marked as an open reading frame, function uncertain. This CDR3 comprises 15 residues. Germline trimming cut 5 bases from V and 11 bases from J; bases unmatched to any gene: 15. The CDR3 here is CASSPPGMAGLVQYF. In nucleotides, the CDR3 is TGTGCCAGCAGCCCACCCGGGATGGCGGGACTAGTGCAGTATTTT.